These 7 T cell receptor beta chains share one sample of origin, sequenced in a study of cytomegalovirus exposure and HLA in healthy donors. A multiplex PCR was run with 60 Vbeta primers and 13 Jbeta primers. Data came from immunoSEQ multiplex PCR; TCRdb stores just in-frame clones and leaves some out. The data contain about 180,000 clones, roughly 78% of them singletons. Sequencing was performed on PBMCs. The origin of the receptors is a woman aged 40 to 55 in good health and CMV-seronegative.

The chain uses TRBV10-1 and TRBJ2-2; 11 bases line up with TRBD2. The J segment lost 6 bases and the V segment lost 6 bases, leaving 3 bases of the junction unmatched. This CDR3 has 14 residues. Germline CDR1 is WNHNN and CDR2 is SYGVQD (reference sequence). The CDR3 sequence is CASSLTSGAGELFF. Written as DNA, the CDR3 is TGCGCCAGCAGCCTGACTAGCGGGGCCGGGGAGCTGTTTTTT.

This clone was observed a single time. The V call is TRBV4-3, the J call TRBJ2-7; 7 bases agree with TRBD2. With 1 base clipped from V and 4 bases from J, the junction kept 7 bases outside the gene matches. The length of the CDR3 is 15 residues. Per the germline V gene, CDR1 is LGHNA and CDR2 is YSLEER. CDR3 DNA sequence: TGCGCCAGCAGCCAAGTTACGGGAGGCCCTTACGAGCAGTACTTC. This codes for CASSQVTGGPYEQYF.

This rearrangement joins TRBV27 to TRBJ2-6; maybe TRBD2 (6 bases). The germline gives CDR1 MNHEY, CDR2 SMNVEV (reference sequence). V lost 0 bases and J 2 bases, leaving 8 bases between the germline ends. The CDR3 extends over 16 amino acids. Here the CDR3 reads CASSLSTGAGANVLTF. Here the CDR3 DNA reads TGTGCCAGCAGTTTATCGACGGGGGCTGGGGCCAACGTCCTGACTTTC.

This clone was observed a handful of times. The V call is TRBV6-5, the J call TRBJ1-6; 7 positions agree with TRBD1. Trimming removed 0 bases from V and 7 bases from J; junction bases left unmatched: 3. This CDR3 comprises 15 residues. In germline, CDR1 is MNHEY, CDR2 SVGAGI. The CDR3 sequence: CASSYSRQGNSPLHF. CDR3 DNA sequence: TGTGCCAGCAGTTACTCTCGACAGGGAAATTCACCCCTCCACTTT.

This clone has only one observation. This chain links TRBV5-1 with TRBJ1-1; TRBD1 matches at 11 bases. The V gene end was trimmed by 4 bases and the J gene end by 2 bases; junction bases not matched to a gene: 7. The CDR3 sequence is 16 residues long. Germline V gene data show CDR1 as SGHRS and CDR2 as YFSETQ. CDR3 DNA: TGCGCCAGCAGCCTAAGGACAGGGGGCTACAACACTGAAGCTTTCTTT. Its protein is CASSLRTGGYNTEAFF.

The chain couples TRBV5-1 to TRBJ2-1; no definite D call. There are 12 residues in the CDR3. With 2 bases removed from V and 2 bases from J, the gap between germline ends came to 2 bases. From germline, CDR1 is SGHRS and CDR2 YFSETQ. The CDR3 reads CASSFTYNEQFF. In DNA, the CDR3 is TGCGCCAGCAGCTTTACCTACAATGAGCAGTTCTTC. Filled out from reference TRBV5-1 and TRBJ2-1, the complete variable domain reads KAGVTQTPRYLIKTRGQQVTLSCSPISGHRSVSWYQQTPGQGLQFLFEYFSETQRNKGNFPGRFSGRQFSNSRSEMNVSTLELGDSALYLCASSFTYNEQFFGPGTRLTVL.

The chain has TRBV6-4 and TRBJ1-6; D is undetermined. The V and J ends lost 4 bases and 7 bases respectively, with 11 bases between them. In germline, CDR1 is MRHNA, CDR2 SNTAGT. The CDR3 length is 14 residues. CDR3 sequence (DNA): TGTGCCAGCAGTGCCCAGGACTCCAATTCACCCCTCCACTTT. It encodes CASSAQDSNSPLHF.